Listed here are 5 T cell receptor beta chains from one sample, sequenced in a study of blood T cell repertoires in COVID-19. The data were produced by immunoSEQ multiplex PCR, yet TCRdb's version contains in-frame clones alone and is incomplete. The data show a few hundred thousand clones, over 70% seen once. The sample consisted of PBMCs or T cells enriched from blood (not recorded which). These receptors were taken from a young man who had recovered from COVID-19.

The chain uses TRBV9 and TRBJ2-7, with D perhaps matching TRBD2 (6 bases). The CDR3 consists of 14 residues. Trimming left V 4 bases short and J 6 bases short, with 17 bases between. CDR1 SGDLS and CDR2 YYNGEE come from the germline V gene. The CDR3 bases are TGTGCCAGCAGCCCACCCCTAGCGCCGCTCGAGCAGTACTTC. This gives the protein CASSPPLAPLEQYF.

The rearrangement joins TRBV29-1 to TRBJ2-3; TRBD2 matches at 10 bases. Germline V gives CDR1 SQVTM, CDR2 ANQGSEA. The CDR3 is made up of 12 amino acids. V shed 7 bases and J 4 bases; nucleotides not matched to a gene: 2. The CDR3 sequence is CSAAGGPDTQYF. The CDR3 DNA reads TGCAGCGCAGCGGGGGGGCCAGATACGCAGTATTTT.

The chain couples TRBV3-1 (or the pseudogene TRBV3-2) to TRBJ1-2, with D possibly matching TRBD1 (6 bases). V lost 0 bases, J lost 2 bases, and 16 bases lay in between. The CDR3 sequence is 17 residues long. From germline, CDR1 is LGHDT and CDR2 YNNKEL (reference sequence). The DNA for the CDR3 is TGTGCCAGCAGCCAAGATTTCAGGGGCTGGGCGAACTATGGCTACACCTTC. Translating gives CASSQDFRGWANYGYTF.

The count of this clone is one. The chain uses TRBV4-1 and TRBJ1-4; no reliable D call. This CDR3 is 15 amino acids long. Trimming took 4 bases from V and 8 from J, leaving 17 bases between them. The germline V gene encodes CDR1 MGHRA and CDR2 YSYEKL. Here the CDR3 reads CASSLYGGEKEKLFF. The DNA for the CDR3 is TGCGCCAGCAGCCTATACGGAGGAGAGAAGGAAAAACTGTTTTTT.

The chain's CDR3 is CASSSTGGGGYTF. In DNA, the CDR3 is TGTGCCAGCAGCTCTACAGGGGGCGGTGGCTACACCTTC. The chain links TRBV5-6 to TRBJ1-2; 9 bases agree with TRBD1. From germline, CDR1 is SGHDT and CDR2 YYEEEE. V shed 3 bases and J 7 bases; nucleotides not matched to a gene: 4. The CDR3 consists of 13 residues.